Listed below are T cell receptor beta chains from one sample, sequenced in a study of patients and donors after allogeneic stem cell transplantation. TCRdb re-analysed the RT-PCR reads in MiXCR, keeping a single row per CDR3 protein. This table has some 160,000 distinct CDR3 sequences, approximately 25% appearing once. The sample was blood, either unsorted or a sorted T cell fraction (not recorded which). Every receptor here comes from a human donor who was either an allogeneic HSCT recipient or a stem cell or donor lymphocyte infusion donor (not recorded which). It is not recorded whose cells these are; they may come from a transplant donor. CDR3s include the opening cysteine and the closing phenylalanine or tryptophan. Fields, in order: V gene, clone size, J gene, D gene, CDR3 DNA, CDR3 protein. A D gene is named only where the DNA matches it firmly. Not all rows give a size; the values are once, few, many and, for expanded clones, a class.

TRBV12-3/TRBV12-4	few	TRBJ1-2	NA	TGTGCCAGCAGTGCGGACGGGAGGGTCATTGTTCGTGGCTACACCTTC	CASSADGRVIVRGYTF
TRBV20-1	once	TRBJ2-2	NA	TGCAGTGCCGTACGGGACACCAACACCGGGGAGCTGTTTTTT	CSAVRDTNTGELFF
TRBV11-2	NA	TRBJ1-2	TRBD1	TGTGCCAGCAGCTTCCAAGGACAGGGGGCGTATTATGGCTACACCTTC	CASSFQGQGAYYGYTF
TRBV14	few	TRBJ1-1	TRBD1	TGTGCCAGCAGCCGTTCGGGACAGGGGATCGAAGCTTTCTTT	CASSRSGQGIEAFF
TRBV5-1	NA	TRBJ1-1	NA	TGCGCCAGCAGCTTGGCCCAGAACAGCCGATTGAACACTGAAGCTTTCTTT	CASSLAQNSRLNTEAFF
TRBV7-9	NA	TRBJ2-5	TRBD1	TGTGCCAGCAGCCAAGACAGGGGCAGGCAAGAGACCCAGTACTTC	CASSQDRGRQETQYF
TRBV12-3/TRBV12-4	few	TRBJ1-4	NA	TGTGCCAGCAGTTTAGAAAGGGCTAATGAAAAACTGTTTTTT	CASSLERANEKLFF
TRBV5-1	few	TRBJ1-2	NA	TGCGCCAGCAGCTCACCCGGGAATTTGGGCTACACCTTC	CASSSPGNLGYTF
TRBV20-1	NA	TRBJ1-2	NA	TGCAGTGCTAGAGTCTGGGACGGGAACTATGGCTACACCTTC	CSARVWDGNYGYTF
TRBV6-5	few	TRBJ2-2	TRBD1	TGTGCCAGCAGTTTAAACCGGGACAGACCGAACACCGGGGAGCTGTTTTTT	CASSLNRDRPNTGELFF
TRBV5-1	few	TRBJ2-3	TRBD1	TGCGCCAGCAGCTTGGAGGGACAGAGAGATACGCAGTATTTT	CASSLEGQRDTQYF
TRBV3-1	NA	TRBJ2-7	NA	TGTGCCAGCAGCCAAGATCCGGACAGAGGACACGAGCAGTACTTC	CASSQDPDRGHEQYF
TRBV29-1	NA	TRBJ1-6	NA	TGCAGCGTTGATCTAAGGGGAGACTCACCCCTCCACTTT	CSVDLRGDSPLHF
TRBV5-1	NA	TRBJ2-1	NA	TGCGCCAGCAAGGAGGGACTCCGGCTCTACAATGAGCAGTTCTTC	CASKEGLRLYNEQFF
TRBV20-1	NA	TRBJ2-1	TRBD2	TGCAGTGCTAGCAGGCCCGGGACTAGGTCCTACAATGAGCAGTTCTTC	CSASRPGTRSYNEQFF
TRBV6-5	few	TRBJ1-2	NA	TGTGCCAGCAGTTACGATGAATCCAACTATGGCTACACCTTC	CASSYDESNYGYTF
TRBV5-1	few	TRBJ2-3	NA	TGCGCCAGCAGCTTAGGGGGACAAAGCACAGATACGCAGTATTTT	CASSLGGQSTDTQYF
TRBV12-3/TRBV12-4	few	TRBJ2-1	NA	TGTGCCAGCAGTTCCCCCCTGACAAAATACAATGAGCAGTTCTTC	CASSSPLTKYNEQFF
TRBV7-8	few	TRBJ1-2	NA	TGTGCCAGCAGCCCGCCAGGACCGGGAGGCTACTGGGGCTACACCTTC	CASSPPGPGGYWGYTF
TRBV15	NA	TRBJ1-3	NA	TGTGCCACCAGCAGAAACCTCGGCCTATTCTCTGGAAACACCATATATTTT	CATSRNLGLFSGNTIYF
TRBV7-2	few	TRBJ1-5	NA	TGTGCCAGCAGCTTAGTAGAACAGCCCCAGCATTTT	CASSLVEQPQHF
TRBV7-2	few	TRBJ2-2	TRBD2	TGTGCCAGCAGTCCAACTAGCGGAGAGACCGGGGAGCTGTTTTTT	CASSPTSGETGELFF
TRBV9	many	TRBJ1-6	TRBD1	TGTGCCAGCAGCGTAGGCACAGGGGGAAATTCACCCCTCCACTTT	CASSVGTGGNSPLHF
TRBV5-1	many	TRBJ1-4	NA	TGCGCCAGCAGCTTGGATAGTTCTGAAAAACTGTTTTTT	CASSLDSSEKLFF
TRBV12-3/TRBV12-4	many	TRBJ2-2	NA	TGTGCCAGCAGATCGAACACCGGGGAGCTGTTTTTT	CASRSNTGELFF
TRBV12-3/TRBV12-4	NA	TRBJ1-3	TRBD1	TGTGCCAGCAGTTTTGACAGGGGAAGAAACACCATATATTTT	CASSFDRGRNTIYF
TRBV5-1	few	TRBJ2-7	TRBD1	TGCGCCAGCAGCCCAGGACAGGGTATGTTGTACGAGCAGTACTTC	CASSPGQGMLYEQYF
TRBV4-1	NA	TRBJ2-7	NA	TGCGCCAGCAGCCAAGAGCTTAGGGACTACAGGGACAGCTCCTACGAGCAGTACTTC	CASSQELRDYRDSSYEQYF
TRBV6-1	few	TRBJ1-5	NA	TGTGCCAGCAGTGGACTGATTAGCAATCAGCCCCAGCATTTT	CASSGLISNQPQHF
TRBV9	few	TRBJ2-1	TRBD2	TGTGCCAGCAGCGTAGTGACGCTAGCGGCCTACAATGAGCAGTTCTTC	CASSVVTLAAYNEQFF
TRBV12-3/TRBV12-4	NA	TRBJ2-5	TRBD2	TGTGCCAGCAGTCAAAGACTAGCGGGGGGGCTGGAGACCCAGTACTTC	CASSQRLAGGLETQYF
TRBV10-3	few	TRBJ1-5	NA	TGTGCCTCAGGGGACCAGACGGTTCAGCCCCAGCATTTT	CASGDQTVQPQHF
TRBV12-3/TRBV12-4	NA	TRBJ1-2	NA	TGTGCCAGCACCATACGGACAGACAGTCGGCCTAACTATGGCTACACCTTC	CASTIRTDSRPNYGYTF
TRBV7-9	NA	TRBJ2-7	NA	TGTGCCAGCAGCCCTCCAGGGACACCACCCTACGAGCAGTACTTC	CASSPPGTPPYEQYF
TRBV6-5	NA	TRBJ1-3	TRBD1	TGTGCCAGCAGTTCAGGCGGACAGGGGGCAGTGGGTGGAAACACCATATATTTT	CASSSGGQGAVGGNTIYF
TRBV12-3/TRBV12-4	NA	TRBJ2-5	NA	TGTGCCAGCAGTTTAGTCCACAGCGGACAAGAGACCCAGTACTTC	CASSLVHSGQETQYF
TRBV12-3/TRBV12-4	many	TRBJ1-1	NA	TGTGCCAGCAGTTTCGGGGGAAACACTGAAGCTTTCTTT	CASSFGGNTEAFF
TRBV14	few	TRBJ1-2	NA	TGTGCCAGCAGCCAACACCCCGGGGAGGAGGCCTATGGCTACACCTTC	CASSQHPGEEAYGYTF
TRBV29-1	many	TRBJ1-1	TRBD1	TGCAGCGTTGATCGACAGGGGGGCGGCACTGAAGCTTTCTTT	CSVDRQGGGTEAFF
TRBV7-3	many	TRBJ1-1	TRBD1	TGTGCCAGCAGCGCGACAGGGGGTGACACTGAAGCTTTCTTT	CASSATGGDTEAFF
TRBV6-5	few	TRBJ2-1	TRBD1	TGTGCCAGCAGTACCATGGGACAGGGCTACAATGAGCAGTTCTTC	CASSTMGQGYNEQFF
TRBV12-3/TRBV12-4	NA	TRBJ2-7	TRBD1	TGTGCCAGCAGGCCGACAGGGGGCCACCACGAGCAGTACTTC	CASRPTGGHHEQYF
TRBV7-8	few	TRBJ2-1	NA	TGTGCCAGCAGCTTAGATTGGACCGAGCAGTTCTTC	CASSLDWTEQFF
TRBV20-1	NA	TRBJ2-2	TRBD2	TGCAGGGGACTAGCGGGAGACATCACCGGGGAGCTGTTTTTT	CRGLAGDITGELFF
TRBV6-1	few	TRBJ1-2	TRBD1	TGTGCCAGCAGTCCGACAGGGACCTACTATGGCTACACCTTC	CASSPTGTYYGYTF
TRBV9	NA	TRBJ2-1	TRBD2	TGTGCCAGCAGCGTTAGAGCGGGGGCCCCCGTCAATGAGCAGTTCTTC	CASSVRAGAPVNEQFF
TRBV6-1	NA	TRBJ2-7	NA	TGTGCCAGCAGTGAAGGCACCGCCTACGAGCAGTACTTC	CASSEGTAYEQYF
TRBV6-5	NA	TRBJ2-5	NA	TGTGCCACCTCGGGTGGAGGAGAGACCCAGTACTTC	CATSGGGETQYF
TRBV6-2/TRBV6-3	few	TRBJ2-2	NA	TGTGCCAGCAGCTACCTGAACACCGGGGAGCTGTTTTTT	CASSYLNTGELFF
TRBV5-1	NA	TRBJ2-2	NA	TGCGCCAGCAGCGGTTCCTGGTTCCCGCGGGAGAACACCGGGGAGCTGTTTTTT	CASSGSWFPRENTGELFF